These 11 T cell receptor beta chains originate from one sample sequenced in a study of blood T cells in healthy people across ages. Combining a sample-barcoded 5' primer with a J-beta primer mix, a second PCR ran for roughly 7 to 12 cycles. TCRdb re-called the 5' RACE reads with MiXCR, one entry per CDR3 protein. The sample contains 720,000 or so distinct CDR3 sequences, 40% to 45% of which appear only once. The source material was blood. Receptors were obtained from a man older than 75 in good health.

Worth noting for this clonotype: A much larger clone lies a single base off, so this may be a read error. This sequence joins TRBV27 and TRBJ2-7, with TRBD2 identical over 8 bases. The CDR3 is 16 amino acids. From germline, CDR1 is MNHEY and CDR2 SMNVEV (reference sequence). The CDR3 region is CVSSLRREGRRYEQYF. The DNA for the CDR3 is TGTGTCAGCAGTTTAAGACGGGAGGGCCGAAGGTACGAGCAGTACTTC.

This rearrangement joins TRBV7-7 to TRBJ2-5, with TRBD2 as a possible D gene (5 bases). The CDR3 is 14 amino acids. Trimming stripped 5 bases from V and 5 bases from J, with 15 bases between. Per the germline V gene, CDR1 is SSHAT and CDR2 is FNYEAQ (reference sequence). The CDR3 protein is CASSVGLVGETQYF. Here the CDR3 DNA reads TGTGCCAGCAGCGTAGGACTGGTTGGGGAGACCCAGTACTTC.

The V call is TRBV7-9, the J call TRBJ2-2, with TRBD1 matching 8 bases. This CDR3 spans 16 amino acids. With 5 bases clipped from V and 1 base from J, the junction kept 6 bases outside the gene matches. Germline loops: CDR1 SEHNR, CDR2 FQNEAQ (reference sequence). CDR3 nucleotide sequence: TGTGCCAGCAGCCGCGGGACAGGAAAGAACACCGGGGAGCTGTTTTTT. Residues: CASSRGTGKNTGELFF.

This clonotype was seen at least ten times. CDR3 DNA sequence: TGCGCCAGCAGCTTTGGGCTAGCGGGAGGACCGAGCTCCTACGAGCAGTACTTC. Translation: CASSFGLAGGPSSYEQYF. This chain uses TRBV5-1 with TRBJ2-7, with 11 bases that match TRBD2. The CDR3 extends over 18 amino acids. The germline V gene encodes CDR1 SGHRS and CDR2 YFSETQ. Trimming cost V 2 bases and J 0 bases; bases outside gene matches: 10. Combining the CDR3 with reference TRBV5-1 and TRBJ2-7 gives the whole variable domain KAGVTQTPRYLIKTRGQQVTLSCSPISGHRSVSWYQQTPGQGLQFLFEYFSETQRNKGNFPGRFSGRQFSNSRSEMNVSTLELGDSALYLCASSFGLAGGPSSYEQYFGPGTRLTVT.

V and J are TRBV7-2 and TRBJ2-5; D is possibly TRBD1 (5 bases). Germline assignment: CDR1 SGHTA and CDR2 FQGNSA. This CDR3 region has 13 residues. V was pared by 4 bases and J by 11 bases, with 17 bases between. The CDR3 sequence: CASSSLWGNEQYF. CDR3 nucleotide sequence: TGTGCCAGCAGCTCTCTGTGGGGCAATGAGCAGTACTTC.

This clonotype was recorded a few times. The rearrangement uses TRBV12-3 or TRBV12-4 and TRBJ2-7; D is unclear. With 0 bases removed from V and 6 bases from J, the gap between germline ends came to 15 bases. The CDR3 sequence is 15 residues long. The CDR3, as DNA: TGTGCCAGCAGTTTAGCGGGCTCTACCGTGGGCGAGCAGTACTTC. Its protein is CASSLAGSTVGEQYF.

This clonotype has more than one count but fewer than ten. The chain carries TRBV7-9 and TRBJ2-1, with D hard to call. Deletions cut 5 bases from V and 6 bases from J, with 11 bases between. The CDR3 covers 13 residues. Germline loops: CDR1 SEHNR, CDR2 FQNEAQ (reference sequence). CDR3 amino acids: CASSAPPSNEQFF. DNA of the CDR3: TGTGCCAGCAGCGCGCCCCCTAGCAATGAGCAGTTCTTC.

The rearrangement uses TRBV3-1 and TRBJ1-2; D unclear. This CDR3 is 13 amino acids long. The V end lost 4 bases, the J end lost 6 bases, and 12 bases lay between the germline ends. CDR1 LGHDT and CDR2 YNNKEL come from the germline V gene (reference sequence). CDR3 in DNA: TGTGCCAGCAGCCGACGTCCGGCCAATGGCTACACCTTC. It codes for CASSRRPANGYTF.

This sequence joins TRBV9 and TRBJ2-1, with 10 bases fitting TRBD2. Losses at the gene ends were 4 bases for V and 3 bases for J; bases not matched to a gene: 4. CDR3 length: 15 residues. Germline V gene lookup returns CDR1 SGDLS and CDR2 YYNGEE. In nucleotides, the CDR3 is TGTGCCAGCAGCCTACTAGCGGGACTCTACAATGAGCAGTTCTTC. This sequence encodes CASSLLAGLYNEQFF. The full variable domain, its missing parts supplied by reference TRBV9 and TRBJ2-1, is DSGVTQTPKHLITATGQRVTLRCSPRSGDLSVYWYQQSLDQGLQFLIQYYNGEERAKGNILERFSAQQFPDLHSELNLSSLELGDSALYFCASSLLAGLYNEQFFGPGTRLTVL.

Only a few counts were recorded for this clonotype. This may stem from a read error, because a much larger clone lies one nucleotide away. This chain joins TRBV20-1 and TRBJ2-5; 8 nucleotides align to TRBD2. The J call may be wrong; the DNA end is better matched by TRBJ2-7. The germline CDR1 and CDR2 sequences are DFQATT and SNEGSKA (reference sequence). The CDR3 runs to 15 residues. CDR3 DNA: TGCAGTGCTAGAGACCGACGAGCGGGAGAGTACGAGCAGTACTTC. This encodes CSARDRRAGEYEQYF.

The chain uses TRBV5-1 and TRBJ2-1; 10 bases are a match to TRBD2. The J segment lost 6 bases and the V segment lost 1 base, leaving 4 bases of the junction unmatched. The germline V gene encodes CDR1 SGHRS and CDR2 YFSETQ. The CDR3 spans 15 residues. This chain's CDR3 is CASSLILAGTNEQFF. The CDR3 nucleotides are TGCGCCAGCAGCTTGATACTAGCGGGGACCAATGAGCAGTTCTTC.